The 24 T cell receptor beta chains in this list originate from one sample, sequenced in a study of blood T cell repertoires in COVID-19. Profiled with immunoSEQ multiplex PCR; TCRdb holds only in-frame clones, not every one. Among 140,000 to 150,000 clones listed, around nine tenths were seen once. Sequencing used peripheral blood. The receptors were gathered from a woman between 50 and 59 years old with active or convalescent COVID-19.

V usage is TRBV9 and J usage is TRBJ2-7, with 7 bases fitting TRBD1. In germline, CDR1 is SGDLS, CDR2 YYNGEE. Germline trimming cut 5 bases from V and 6 bases from J; bases unmatched to any gene: 11. This CDR3 contains 14 residues. Written as DNA, the CDR3 is TGTGCCAGCAGTCCTACAGGGGCGGTGGGCGAGCAGTACTTC. Encoded protein: CASSPTGAVGEQYF.

The chain recombines TRBV7-6 with TRBJ2-7, with D perhaps matching TRBD2 (6 bases). This CDR3 contains 14 residues. V was cut by 5 bases and J by 3 bases, with 14 bases left in between. CDR1 SGHVS and CDR2 FNYEAQ come from the germline V gene. CDR3 DNA sequence: TGTGCCAGCAGCCCCGATTCGGGGGTCTACGAGCAGTACTTC. Encoded protein: CASSPDSGVYEQYF.

This chain uses TRBV9 with TRBJ2-7, with 10 bases fitting TRBD2. The length of the CDR3 is 16 residues. Germline V gives CDR1 SGDLS, CDR2 YYNGEE. With V trimmed by 3 bases and J by 9 bases, 15 bases remained unmatched. The CDR3 region is CASSAEEKRGGRRQYF. DNA of the CDR3: TGTGCCAGCAGCGCAGAAGAGAAGCGGGGGGGCCGACGGCAGTACTTC.

The chain uses TRBV9 and TRBJ2-6, with 8 bases that match TRBD1. V was clipped by 4 bases and J by 0 bases; unmatched bases: 9. This CDR3 is built from 18 residues. Germline loops: CDR1 SGDLS, CDR2 YYNGEE. CDR3 sequence reads: CASSPGQDLPSGANVLTF. CDR3 bases: TGTGCCAGCAGCCCGGGACAGGACCTTCCCTCTGGGGCCAACGTCCTGACTTTC. The complete variable domain, with remaining parts taken from reference TRBV9 and TRBJ2-6, reads DSGVTQTPKHLITATGQRVTLRCSPRSGDLSVYWYQQSLDQGLQFLIQYYNGEERAKGNILERFSAQQFPDLHSELNLSSLELGDSALYFCASSPGQDLPSGANVLTFGAGSRLTVL.

In DNA, the CDR3 is TGTGCCTGGAGAAAAAGGGACAGGAACACTGAAGCTTTCTTT. Translating it yields CAWRKRDRNTEAFF. The chain combines TRBV30 with TRBJ1-1, with 7 bases that match TRBD1. This CDR3 comprises 14 residues. Per germline, CDR1 GTSNPN and CDR2 SVGIG (reference sequence). The V and J ends lost 3 bases and 1 base, in that order; junction bases with no gene match: 5.

This clone was seen a single time. The chain employs TRBV30 and TRBJ2-1; D is uncertain. The CDR3 loop spans 14 amino acids. Germline CDR1 and CDR2: GTSNPN and SVGIG (reference sequence). V gave up 0 bases and J gave up 5 bases, with 11 bases separating them. CDR3 sequence: CAWSVLERNNEQFF. Written as DNA, the CDR3 is TGTGCCTGGAGTGTACTTGAGCGCAACAATGAGCAGTTCTTC.

This chain connects TRBV20-1 to TRBJ2-1; possible D gene TRBD1, 6 bases. The CDR3 consists of 11 residues. Germline CDR1 reads DFQATT; CDR2 reads SNEGSKA (reference sequence). Trimming took 3 bases from V and 6 from J, leaving 6 bases between them. This chain's CDR3 is CSARGANEQFF. The CDR3 bases are TGCAGTGCTAGGGGGGCCAATGAGCAGTTCTTC.

The V and J genes are TRBV6-5 and TRBJ2-2; 10 nucleotides agree with TRBD2. Germline V gives CDR1 MNHEY, CDR2 SVGAGI. Germline trimming cut 6 bases from V and 2 bases from J; bases unmatched to any gene: 3. CDR3 length: 15 residues. In nucleotides, the CDR3 is TGTGCCAGCAGGGGGACTAGCGCCAACACCGGGGAGCTGTTTTTT. Amino acid sequence: CASRGTSANTGELFF.

The J gene is TRBJ1-5, the V gene TRBV24-1; no clear D. This CDR3 has 13 residues. Germline V gene sequence: CDR1 KGHDR, CDR2 SFDVKD. The ends were cut back, 4 bases at V and 4 bases at J, with 7 bases in the middle. The CDR3 reads CATSEAGNQPQHF. CDR3 DNA sequence: TGTGCCACCAGTGAAGCGGGGAATCAGCCCCAGCATTTT.

The gene calls are TRBV6-5 and TRBJ1-1; D may be TRBD1 (6 bases). Germline V lookup: CDR1 MNHEY, CDR2 SVGAGI. This CDR3 is built from 15 residues. The ends were cut back, 4 bases at V and 4 bases at J, with 16 bases in the middle. CDR3 residues: CASSSSRNRATEAFF. In DNA, the CDR3 is TGTGCCAGCAGTTCAAGTAGAAACAGGGCCACTGAAGCTTTCTTT.

V gene TRBV29-1 combines with J gene TRBJ2-7, with TRBD1 matching over 9 bases. The CDR3 contains 13 residues. The V gene end was trimmed by 6 bases and the J gene end by 7 bases; junction bases not matched to a gene: 10. Germline V gene lookup returns CDR1 SQVTM and CDR2 ANQGSEA. The CDR3 DNA reads as TGCAGCGTACGGGACAGGGAGGGCGAGGAGCAGTACTTC. Translated: CSVRDREGEEQYF.

This clone was seen a handful of times. The CDR3 DNA reads TGTGCCAGCAGCTTAGGCAGAGAGCAGTTCTTC. Translated: CASSLGREQFF. This rearrangement joins TRBV11-2 to TRBJ2-1; D is unresolved. Germline V gives CDR1 SGHAT, CDR2 FQNNGV. This CDR3 is 11 amino acids long. The germline V and J ends were trimmed by 1 base and 10 bases, with 5 bases remaining between them.

V and J are TRBV21-1 and TRBJ1-5; the table's D call, TRBD1, was not checked against the DNA. TRBV21-1 is flagged as a pseudogene. The length of the CDR3 is 17 residues. The CDR3 DNA reads TGTGCCAGCAGCAAATCGGGACAGAGGGCGGGCAATCAGCCCCAGCATTTT. The encoded protein is CASSKSGQRAGNQPQHF.

The V gene is TRBV9, the J gene TRBJ2-2, with 7 bases fitting TRBD1. The CDR3 has 16 amino acids. V dropped 2 bases and J dropped 3; count of bases not matched to a gene: 7. The V gene's germline CDR1 is SGDLS and CDR2 YYNGEE. CDR3 loop: CASSVNRGRDTGELFF. As DNA, the CDR3 is TGTGCCAGCAGCGTTAACAGGGGAAGGGACACCGGGGAGCTGTTTTTT.

The chain carries TRBV7-2 and TRBJ2-5, with 12 bases lining up with TRBD2. The V segment lost 1 base and the J segment 0 bases; nucleotides outside the gene matches: 9. Germline-derived CDR1 and CDR2 are SGHTA and FQGNSA. This CDR3 region has 19 residues. CDR3 amino acids: CASSLGASGGGSYQETQYF. In DNA form, the CDR3 reads TGTGCCAGCAGCTTAGGAGCTAGCGGGGGGGGATCGTACCAAGAGACCCAGTACTTC.

V gene TRBV6-2 or TRBV6-3 combines with J gene TRBJ2-4, with 7 bases lining up with TRBD2. In germline, CDR1 is MNHEY, CDR2 SVGEGT. V gave up 6 bases and J gave up 6 bases; unmatched junction bases: 8. The CDR3 extends over 14 amino acids. For the CDR3, the DNA is TGTGCCAGCAGCCCCCCGCGGGGGACAAACATTCAGTACTTC. This encodes CASSPPRGTNIQYF.

This sequence joins TRBV30 and TRBJ1-5; D is undetermined. Trimming took 0 bases from V and 0 from J, leaving 9 bases between them. The germline V gene encodes CDR1 GTSNPN and CDR2 SVGIG (reference sequence). This CDR3 spans 15 amino acids. The CDR3 DNA reads TGTGCCTGGAGTGTACGAGTCCCTAGCAATCAGCCCCAGCATTTT. This codes for CAWSVRVPSNQPQHF.

This chain joins TRBV5-1 and TRBJ2-2; 7 nucleotides match TRBD1. Germline V CDR1 and CDR2: SGHRS, YFSETQ. The CDR3 has 15 residues. V was clipped by 4 bases and J by 2 bases; unmatched bases: 5. CDR3 DNA sequence: TGCGCCAGCAGCAAAGACAGGGCTAACACCGGGGAGCTGTTTTTT. This sequence encodes CASSKDRANTGELFF.

The chain links TRBV19 to TRBJ1-5, with 7 bases lining up with TRBD1. The CDR3 length is 17 residues. Germline V gene data show CDR1 as LNHDA and CDR2 as SQIVND (reference sequence). The V gene end was trimmed by 2 bases and the J gene end by 3 bases; junction bases not matched to a gene: 10. In nucleotides, the CDR3 is TGTGCCAGTAGTATACCGGACAGGCGTTACCTCAATCAGCCCCAGCATTTT. This sequence encodes CASSIPDRRYLNQPQHF.

This chain connects TRBV5-8 to TRBJ2-1, with a tentative D call TRBD2 (6 bases). The CDR3 length is 15 residues. Trimming took off 0 bases at V and 7 bases at J, with 14 bases between the two ends. The germline gives CDR1 SGHTS, CDR2 YDEGEE. This CDR3 is CASSLGSGETNEQFF. The DNA of the CDR3 is TGTGCCAGCAGCTTGGGGTCGGGGGAGACGAATGAGCAGTTCTTC.

In its sample, this clone was seen a few times. The chain recombines TRBV19 with TRBJ1-2; D is ambiguous. Germline CDR1 is LNHDA and CDR2 is SQIVND (reference sequence). This CDR3 has 14 amino acids. V shed 1 base and J shed 4 bases, with 10 bases lying between them. The CDR3 nucleotides read TGTGCCAGTAGTATAGGGTTATCCGGCTATGGCTACACCTTC. Residues: CASSIGLSGYGYTF.

This chain uses TRBV28 with TRBJ1-2; D unclear. The CDR3 loop spans 11 amino acids. Germline V gene lookup returns CDR1 MDHEN and CDR2 SYDVKM. With 8 bases removed from V and 3 bases from J, the gap between germline ends came to 7 bases. The CDR3 region has the DNA TGTGCCAGCGGCCCGTACTATGGCTACACCTTC. This translates into CASGPYYGYTF.

CDR3 DNA: TGTGCCAGCAGCCCGGAGCGGGGGCGATACAATGAGCAGTTCTTC. Its protein product is CASSPERGRYNEQFF. The rearrangement joins TRBV11-2 to TRBJ2-1; 8 nucleotides match TRBD2. Germline V gene lookup returns CDR1 SGHAT and CDR2 FQNNGV. The J segment lost 4 bases and the V segment lost 5 bases, leaving 7 bases of the junction unmatched. The CDR3 length is 15 residues.

The chain carries TRBV7-9 and TRBJ2-7, with D possibly TRBD2 on 6 matching bases. CDR1 SEHNR and CDR2 FQNEAQ come from the germline V gene (reference sequence). Deletions cut 2 bases from V and 2 bases from J, with 10 bases between. This CDR3 comprises 14 residues. The chain's CDR3 is CASSLLGGTYEQYF. Written as DNA, the CDR3 is TGTGCCAGCAGCTTATTAGGAGGGACCTACGAGCAGTACTTC.